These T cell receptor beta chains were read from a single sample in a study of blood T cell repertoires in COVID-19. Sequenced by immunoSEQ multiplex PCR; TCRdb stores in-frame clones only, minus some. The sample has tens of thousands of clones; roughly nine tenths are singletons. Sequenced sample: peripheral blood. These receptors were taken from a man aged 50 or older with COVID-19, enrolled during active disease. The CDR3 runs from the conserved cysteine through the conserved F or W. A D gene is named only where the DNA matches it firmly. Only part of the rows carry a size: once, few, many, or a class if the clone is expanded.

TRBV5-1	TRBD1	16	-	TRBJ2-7	TGCGCCAGCAGCTTGGTTTCACCGGGACAGGGGAGCAAGCAGTACTTC	CASSLVSPGQGSKQYF
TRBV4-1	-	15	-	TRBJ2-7	TGCGCCAGCAGCCAAGGGGGCCCTTGGGGCTCCGAGCAGTACTTC	CASSQGGPWGSEQYF
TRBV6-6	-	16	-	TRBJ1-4	TGTGCCAGCAGTTACTCCGGACTCCTGACTAATGAAAAACTGTTTTTT	CASSYSGLLTNEKLFF
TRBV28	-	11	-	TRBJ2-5	TGTGCCAGCGGACTAATGGAGACCCAGTACTTC	CASGLMETQYF
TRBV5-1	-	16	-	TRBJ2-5	TGCGCCAGCAGCTTGGCCGTGGGGGGAAGGCAAGAGACCCAGTACTTC	CASSLAVGGRQETQYF
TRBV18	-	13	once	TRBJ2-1	TGTGCCAGCTCACCGCCCTCACGGGATGAGCAGTTCTTC	CASSPPSRDEQFF
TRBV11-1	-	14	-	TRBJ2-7	TGTGCCAGCGCCGTTGAGGGCAGGGGAAGCGAGCAGTACTTC	CASAVEGRGSEQYF
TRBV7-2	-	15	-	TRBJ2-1	TGTGCCAGCAGCCCCCGGCGAGGCTCGTACAATGAGCAGTTCTTC	CASSPRRGSYNEQFF
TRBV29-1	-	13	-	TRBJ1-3	TGCAGCGTCCAAGGACAGTCTGGAAACACCATATATTTT	CSVQGQSGNTIYF
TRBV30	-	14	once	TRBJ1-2	TGTGCCTGGAGTGTACCAGCCGGAGGTATTGGCTACACCTTC	CAWSVPAGGIGYTF
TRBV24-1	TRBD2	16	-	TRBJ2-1	TGTGCCACCAGTGACAAGGGACTAGACTCCTACAATGAGCAGTTCTTC	CATSDKGLDSYNEQFF
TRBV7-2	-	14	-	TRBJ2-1	TGTGCCAGCAGCCTCAAACTGCGGGGCAATGAGCAGTTCTTC	CASSLKLRGNEQFF
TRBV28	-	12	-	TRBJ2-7	TGTGCCAGCAGTTTACCAGGGTACGAGCAGTACTTC	CASSLPGYEQYF
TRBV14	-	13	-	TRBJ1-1	TGTGCCAGCAGCCCACTACGGAACACTGAAGCTTTCTTT	CASSPLRNTEAFF
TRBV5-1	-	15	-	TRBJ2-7	TGCGCCAGCAGCTTGGTGTCAGGGGCCCTCTACGAGCAGTACTTC	CASSLVSGALYEQYF
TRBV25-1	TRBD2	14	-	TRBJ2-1	TGTGCCAGCAGTACTAGCGGCCGGATTAATGAGCAGTTCTTC	CASSTSGRINEQFF
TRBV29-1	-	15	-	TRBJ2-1	TGCAGCGTTGAAGTCGACGGGGTAATAGGGAATGAGCAGTTCTTC	CSVEVDGVIGNEQFF
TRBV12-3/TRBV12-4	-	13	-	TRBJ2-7	TGTGCCAGCAGTTTAAGGGGATCCGGCGAGCAGTACTTC	CASSLRGSGEQYF
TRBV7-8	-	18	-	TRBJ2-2	TGTGCCAGCAGCTTAGGTTTCGCGGGGGCTTCGAACACCGGGGAGCTGTTTTTT	CASSLGFAGASNTGELFF
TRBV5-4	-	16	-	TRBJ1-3	TGTGCCAGCAGCTTGACGGGGGGGGCGTATGGAAACACCATATATTTT	CASSLTGGAYGNTIYF
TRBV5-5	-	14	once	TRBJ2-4	TGTGCCAGCAGCTTGCGGGTAGCCAAAAACATTCAGTACTTC	CASSLRVAKNIQYF
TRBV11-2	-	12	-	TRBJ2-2	TGTGCCAGCAGCCAGGAAACCGGGGAGCTGTTTTTT	CASSQETGELFF
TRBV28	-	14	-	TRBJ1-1	TGTGCCAGCAGTCTATTACAGCTGAACACTGAAGCTTTCTTT	CASSLLQLNTEAFF
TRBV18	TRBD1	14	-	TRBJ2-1	TGTGCCAGCCAAGGGACAGGGGCCTACAATGAGCAGTTCTTC	CASQGTGAYNEQFF
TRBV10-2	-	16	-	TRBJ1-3	TGCGCCAGCAGTGAGCACCCTACAGGGTCTGGAAACACCATATATTTT	CASSEHPTGSGNTIYF
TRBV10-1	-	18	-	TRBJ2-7	TGCGCCAGCAGTGAGTCACTCAAGGTAACCAGGCCATCCTACGAGCAGTACTTC	CASSESLKVTRPSYEQYF
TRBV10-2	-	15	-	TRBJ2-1	TGCGCCAGCACCTCAGGGGCGGGGGCCAACAATGAGCAGTTCTTC	CASTSGAGANNEQFF
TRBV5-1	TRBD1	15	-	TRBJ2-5	TGCGCCAGCAGCTTCGGTTACAGGGGTTTGGAGACCCAGTACTTC	CASSFGYRGLETQYF
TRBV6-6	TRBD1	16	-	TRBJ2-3	TGTGCCAGCAGTGGGGGGACAGGGGGCGCATTAGATACGCAGTATTTT	CASSGGTGGALDTQYF
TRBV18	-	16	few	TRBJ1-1	TGTGCCAGCTCAAAAGCTCCGACAGCCCGCCTACCTGAAGCTTTCTTT	CASSKAPTARLPEAFF
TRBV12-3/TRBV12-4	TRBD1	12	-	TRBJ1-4	TGTGCCAGCAGCAGACAGGGGTGGGAACTGTTTTTT	CASSRQGWELFF
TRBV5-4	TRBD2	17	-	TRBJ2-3	TGTGCCAGCAGCTTGGCCTCGTCGGGGGGACCCGGGGATACGCAGTATTTT	CASSLASSGGPGDTQYF
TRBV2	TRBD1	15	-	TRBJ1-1	TGTGCCAGCAGACAGGACAGGGATGTGAGCACTGAAGCTTTCTTT	CASRQDRDVSTEAFF
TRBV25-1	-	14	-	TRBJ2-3	TGTGCCACCCAAGCGGCCCTCTCCACAGATACGCAGTATTTT	CATQAALSTDTQYF
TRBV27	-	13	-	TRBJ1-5	TGTGCCAGCAGTTTAGGCCCGCATCAGCCCCAGCATTTT	CASSLGPHQPQHF
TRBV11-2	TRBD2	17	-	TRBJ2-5	TGTGCCAGCAGCTTAGGTCTAGCGGGGGGAATGGGCGAGACCCAGTACTTC	CASSLGLAGGMGETQYF
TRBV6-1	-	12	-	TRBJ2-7	TGTGCCAGCAGTGAGGCAGGCTACGAGCAGTACTTC	CASSEAGYEQYF
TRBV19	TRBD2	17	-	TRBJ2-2	TGTGCCAGTAGTATGGAGGCGGCGGGGGGGAGCACCGGGGAGCTGTTTTTT	CASSMEAAGGSTGELFF
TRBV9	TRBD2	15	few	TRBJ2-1	TGTGCCAGCAGCGGAGGGACTAGCGGCCACAATGAGCAGTTCTTC	CASSGGTSGHNEQFF
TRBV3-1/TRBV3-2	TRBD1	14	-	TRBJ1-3	TGTGCCAGCAGCCGACAGGGGGCTGGAAACACCATATATTTT	CASSRQGAGNTIYF
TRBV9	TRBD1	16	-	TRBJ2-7	TGTGCCAGCAGCCGGTTGGGGCAGGGGGAGAACTACGAGCAGTACTTC	CASSRLGQGENYEQYF
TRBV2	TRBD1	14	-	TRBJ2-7	TGTGCCAGCAGTGATGAGACAGGGACCTACGAGCAGTACTTC	CASSDETGTYEQYF
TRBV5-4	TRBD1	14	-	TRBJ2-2	TGTGCCAGCAGTTTTGGGGGACAGACCGGGGAGCTGTTTTTT	CASSFGGQTGELFF
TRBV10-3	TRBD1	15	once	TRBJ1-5	TGTGCCATCAGTGATCGACAGGGAGCCAATCAGCCCCAGCATTTT	CAISDRQGANQPQHF
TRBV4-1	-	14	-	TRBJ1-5	TGCGCCAGCAGCCATTGGGACACCAATCAGCCCCAGCATTTT	CASSHWDTNQPQHF
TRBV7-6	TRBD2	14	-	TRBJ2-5	TGTGCCAGCAGCTCCCTAGCGGCACAAGAGACCCAGTACTTC	CASSSLAAQETQYF
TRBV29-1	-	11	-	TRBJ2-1	TGCAGCGCCGGGGGAAACAATGAGCAGTTCTTC	CSAGGNNEQFF
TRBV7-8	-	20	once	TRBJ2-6	TGTGCCAGCAGCTTATTGGCCTACAAAAACAGTGTTATGGGGGCCAACGTCCTGACTTTC	CASSLLAYKNSVMGANVLTF
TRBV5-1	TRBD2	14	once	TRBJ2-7	TGCGCCAGCAGCCCGAACGGCGGGGGGTACGAGCAGTACTTC	CASSPNGGGYEQYF
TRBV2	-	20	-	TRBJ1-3	TGTGCCAGCAGCGTACCCTCCTTCCGGGACTCTCGGCGCTCTGGAAACACCATATATTTT	CASSVPSFRDSRRSGNTIYF
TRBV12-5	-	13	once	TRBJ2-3	TGTGCTAGTGGTTTGTGGGGGGCAGATACGCAGTATTTT	CASGLWGADTQYF